The following is a TCR beta chain sequence with its context. Its matching antigen is unknown. These data come from a study of cytomegalovirus exposure and HLA in healthy donors. Study details: Of several hundred genotyped donors, about 81% grouped in the Caucasian-associated ancestry cluster.

The study's findings and limits: Prior analysis indicated that the majority of TCR beta V segments exhibited productivity approximately 87% or approximately 30% of the time. Generally TCR sequences proved uncommon, though certain public TCRs appeared in numerous donors. Three chains linked to CMV were shown in vitro to be specific for CMV antigens.

The PCR used 60 Vbeta and 13 Jbeta primers. The assay was immunoSEQ multiplex PCR, and TCRdb's table has in-frame clones only and misses some. The sample has 110,000 to 150,000 clones; roughly 80% are singletons. Per the germline V gene, CDR1 is SGHRS and CDR2 is YFSETQ. This CDR3 contains 15 residues. V lost 7 bases and J lost 4; bases outside the gene matches: 9. The clonotype comes from a female donor in good health and CMV-seronegative. Input material: PBMCs. V usage is TRBV5-1 and J usage is TRBJ2-2; the match to TRBD1 covers 8 bases. CDR3 region: CASGEGQGGTGELFF. The CDR3, as DNA: TGCGCCAGCGGCGAAGGACAGGGTGGCACCGGGGAGCTGTTTTTT.